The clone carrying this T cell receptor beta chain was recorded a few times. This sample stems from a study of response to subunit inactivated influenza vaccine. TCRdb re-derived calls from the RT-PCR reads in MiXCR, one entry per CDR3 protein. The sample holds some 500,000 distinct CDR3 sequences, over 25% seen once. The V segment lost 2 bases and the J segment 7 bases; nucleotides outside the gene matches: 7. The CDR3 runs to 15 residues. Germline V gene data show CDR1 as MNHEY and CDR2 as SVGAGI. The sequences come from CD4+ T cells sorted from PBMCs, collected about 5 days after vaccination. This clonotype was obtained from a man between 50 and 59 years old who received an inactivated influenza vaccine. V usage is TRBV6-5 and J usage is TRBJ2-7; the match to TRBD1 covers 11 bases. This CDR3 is CASSYRGQGAKEQYF. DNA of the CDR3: TGTGCCAGCAGTTACCGTGGACAGGGGGCTAAGGAGCAGTACTTC.